The TCR beta chain described here comes from a study of blood T cell repertoires in COVID-19. The table came from immunoSEQ multiplex PCR; TCRdb's copy has only in-frame clones and leaves some out. Of just over 200,000 clones in the sample, around 81% are singletons; the top ten hold 5.5% to 7%. CDR3 length equals 16 residues. Germline CDR1 reads SNHLY; CDR2 reads FYNNEI. Trimming cost V 6 bases and J 0 bases, with 17 bases left between them. The sample was peripheral blood. This chain links TRBV2 with TRBJ1-2; D is unclear. This TCR derives from a woman in her sixties or seventies with acute or convalescent COVID-19. The CDR3 nucleotides are TGTGCCAGCAGCCATCAGACTCTTTCTACTAACTATGGCTACACCTTC. This gives the protein CASSHQTLSTNYGYTF.